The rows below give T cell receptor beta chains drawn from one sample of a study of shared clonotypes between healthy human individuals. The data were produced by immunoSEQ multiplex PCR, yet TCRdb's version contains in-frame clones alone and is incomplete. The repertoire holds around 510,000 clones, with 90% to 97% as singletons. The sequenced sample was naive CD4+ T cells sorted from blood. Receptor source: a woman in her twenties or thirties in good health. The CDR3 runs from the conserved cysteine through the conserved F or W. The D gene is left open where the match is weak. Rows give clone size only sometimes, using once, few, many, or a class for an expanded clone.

CASSPQGAIPPYGGQYF	TGTGCCAGTAGTCCCCAGGGGGCTATCCCTCCCTACGGTGGGCAGTACTTC	TRBJ2-7	TRBD1	once	TRBV19	17
CSASDTYGYTF	TGCAGTGCCAGTGACACTTATGGCTACACCTTC	TRBJ1-2	.	.	TRBV20-1	11
CASSQDPPRRDSSYEQYF	TGCGCCAGCAGCCAAGATCCCCCCCGCCGGGACTCCTCCTACGAGCAGTACTTC	TRBJ2-7	.	.	TRBV4-1	18
CASSPRGAYPSGANVLTF	TGTGCCAGCAGTCCCCGAGGGGCCTACCCCTCTGGGGCCAACGTCCTGACTTTC	TRBJ2-6	.	.	TRBV28	18
CASSLGGVKETQYF	TGTGCCAGCAGCTTAGGGGGAGTTAAAGAGACCCAGTACTTC	TRBJ2-5	.	.	TRBV7-2	14
CAISESAGVETNEKLFF	TGTGCCATCAGTGAGTCTGCAGGGGTTGAAACTAATGAAAAACTGTTTTTT	TRBJ1-4	.	.	TRBV10-3	17
CASSLSDSRSYGYTF	TGTGCCAGCAGCTTATCGGACAGCAGATCCTATGGCTACACCTTC	TRBJ1-2	.	.	TRBV7-9	15
CASSLGDSYQPQHF	TGTGCCAGCAGCTTAGGGGACAGTTATCAGCCCCAGCATTTT	TRBJ1-5	TRBD1	.	TRBV7-8	14
CAIRTGTGTGELFF	TGTGCCATCAGAACCGGGACAGGGACCGGGGAGCTGTTTTTT	TRBJ2-2	TRBD1	.	TRBV10-3	14
CASSDKTEGKAFF	TGTGCCAGCTCAGATAAGACAGAGGGGAAAGCTTTCTTT	TRBJ1-1	.	.	TRBV18	13
CASSLSGGLPSKNIQYF	TGTGCCAGCAGTTTATCCGGGGGTCTACCTTCCAAAAACATTCAGTACTTC	TRBJ2-4	.	.	TRBV27	17
CASSQADRDNQPQHF	TGCGCCAGCAGCCAGGCAGACAGGGATAATCAGCCCCAGCATTTT	TRBJ1-5	TRBD1	.	TRBV4-1	15